This T cell receptor (beta chain) was sequenced for a study of blood T cell repertoires in COVID-19. Turning to the study itself: Acute and convalescent COVID-19 specimens originated in the United States, Italy and Spain. T cells, B-cell-depleted T cells, or PBMCs supplied cDNA or gDNA.

CDR1 is SGDLS and CDR2 is YYNGEE in the germline V gene. This CDR3 has 14 amino acids. V lost 3 bases to trimming and J lost 7 bases; unmatched junction nucleotides: 6. In the original analysis: Amplification of reference gene primers provided the estimated nucleated cell counts. Clones were read by immunoSEQ multiplex PCR, and TCRdb kept only the in-frame ones, dropping some. V and J calls and clone size are given by that table; D and trimming were obtained from the DNA. The profile covers approximately 170,000 clones, with about 86% appearing a single time and 7.5% to 10% taken by the ten largest. Material: peripheral blood. The J gene is TRBJ2-5, the V gene TRBV9; 10 bases map to TRBD2. This TCR came from a man between 50 and 59 years old with active or convalescent COVID-19. CDR3 sequence: CASSESGRVGTQYF. In DNA form, the CDR3 reads TGTGCCAGCAGCGAAAGCGGGAGGGTTGGGACCCAGTACTTC.